These T cell receptor beta chains were read from a single sample in a study of technical replicates of blood from a handful of donors. Profiled with immunoSEQ multiplex PCR; TCRdb holds only in-frame clones, not every one. This table has about 83,000 clones, approximately 97% appearing once. The specimen was T cells isolated from PBMCs. The origin of the receptors is a human donor in good health. Each CDR3 is given with its conserved first and last residue. D genes are given only for firm matches. Clone size is stated in some rows and not others, as once, few, many or a class when expanded.

j_call clone_size v_call d_call cdr3_length cdr3_aa cdr3_nt
TRBJ2-1 - TRBV7-9 - 14 CASSPPRVHNEQFF TGTGCCAGCAGCCCCCCTCGGGTGCACAATGAGCAGTTCTTC
TRBJ2-2 - TRBV28 - 14 CASSFRGLTGELFF TGTGCCAGCAGTTTTCGAGGGCTCACCGGGGAGCTGTTTTTT
TRBJ2-7 - TRBV7-2 TRBD2 19 CASSYLFLAAGGPSYEQYF TGTGCCAGCAGCTACCTTTTCCTGGCAGCGGGAGGCCCCTCCTACGAGCAGTACTTC
TRBJ1-3 - TRBV5-4 - 15 CASSLGPGSGNTIYF TGTGCCAGCAGCTTGGGACCGGGATCTGGAAACACCATATATTTT
TRBJ2-1 - TRBV19 - 15 CASSTSLNSYNEQFF TGTGCCAGTAGTACTTCGTTAAATTCCTACAATGAGCAGTTCTTC
TRBJ1-1 - TRBV7-2 - 17 CASSTSRGAPRDTEAFF TGTGCCAGCAGCACTTCCCGCGGGGCCCCGCGGGACACTGAAGCTTTCTTT
TRBJ1-1 - TRBV27 - 17 CASSLGGGAGWATEAFF TGTGCCAGCAGTTTGGGTGGGGGGGCAGGTTGGGCCACTGAAGCTTTCTTT
TRBJ2-3 - TRBV11-2 - 15 CASSLGGGSTDTQYF TGTGCCAGCAGCTTAGGCGGCGGTAGCACAGATACGCAGTATTTT
TRBJ1-5 - TRBV9 - 15 CASSVAGGEGQPQHF TGTGCCAGCAGCGTAGCCGGTGGGGAGGGCCAGCCCCAGCATTTT
TRBJ2-3 once TRBV5-4 - 17 CASSPESLALGADTQYF TGTGCCAGCAGCCCGGAGAGTCTAGCTTTGGGCGCAGATACGCAGTATTTT
TRBJ2-3 once TRBV7-2 TRBD2 14 CASSRTSGPDTQYF TGTGCCAGCAGCCGGACTAGCGGGCCAGATACGCAGTATTTT
TRBJ1-2 - TRBV7-8 - 15 CASSLAPDSWKGYTF TGTGCCAGCAGCTTAGCCCCGGACAGTTGGAAGGGCTACACCTTC
TRBJ2-7 - TRBV28 TRBD2 14 CASSFLAGLYEQYF TGTGCCAGCAGCTTCCTAGCGGGACTCTACGAGCAGTACTTC
TRBJ2-7 - TRBV19 - 17 CASSIVFLTGTLYEQYF TGTGCCAGTAGTATAGTATTTTTGACAGGAACGCTATACGAGCAGTACTTC
TRBJ2-1 - TRBV25-1 - 14 CASREGQFSDEQFF TGTGCCAGCAGGGAAGGACAGTTTTCAGATGAGCAGTTCTTC
TRBJ1-5 - TRBV9 - 16 CASSVAGPGYNQPQHF TGTGCCAGCAGCGTAGCTGGGCCAGGCTACAATCAGCCCCAGCATTTT
TRBJ1-1 - TRBV2 - 14 CASSESGGNTEAFF TGTGCCAGCAGTGAGTCGGGGGGTAACACTGAAGCTTTCTTT
TRBJ1-1 - TRBV28 TRBD1 12 CASSLWTGEAFF TGTGCCAGCAGTCTTTGGACAGGGGAAGCTTTCTTT
TRBJ2-7 - TRBV11-1 TRBD2 15 CASSPTSGIIYEQYF TGTGCCAGCAGCCCCACTAGCGGGATTATCTACGAGCAGTACTTC
TRBJ2-7 - TRBV6-1 TRBD2 13 CASGGGYSYEQYF TGTGCCAGCGGCGGGGGTTACTCCTACGAGCAGTACTTC
TRBJ1-2 - TRBV5-6 - 13 CASSRTGQEGYTF TGTGCCAGCAGCAGAACAGGGCAGGAGGGCTACACCTTC
TRBJ1-1 - TRBV29-1 - 16 CSVSTGSAYLNTEAFF TGCAGCGTTTCCACTGGGAGCGCATATCTGAACACTGAAGCTTTCTTT
TRBJ1-1 - TRBV27 - 16 CASSLSMGPSGTEAFF TGTGCCAGCAGTTTATCGATGGGGCCTTCAGGGACTGAAGCTTTCTTT
TRBJ2-1 - TRBV11-3 TRBD2 18 CASRGGSSGGSSYNEQFF TGTGCCAGCAGGGGGGGGTCTAGCGGAGGGAGCTCCTACAATGAGCAGTTCTTC
TRBJ2-7 - TRBV29-1 - 14 CSVGGTENSYEQYF TGCAGCGTTGGCGGGACAGAGAATTCCTACGAGCAGTACTTC
TRBJ2-7 - TRBV27 - 14 CASSPLDSPYEQYF TGTGCCAGCAGTCCTCTGGACAGCCCCTACGAGCAGTACTTC
TRBJ2-7 - TRBV5-1 TRBD1 14 CASSRGQGLYEQYF TGCGCCAGCAGCCGGGGACAGGGTCTCTACGAGCAGTACTTC
TRBJ2-4 once TRBV15 TRBD1 15 CATSRSKDRTDIQYF TGTGCCACCAGCAGATCTAAGGACAGGACGGACATTCAGTACTTC
TRBJ2-7 - TRBV7-3 - 14 CASSSFTRRDEQYF TGTGCCAGCAGCTCTTTCACTAGACGTGACGAGCAGTACTTC
TRBJ1-4 few TRBV14 - 13 CASSQSGGRKLFF TGTGCCAGCAGCCAATCGGGAGGACGGAAACTGTTTTTT
TRBJ2-1 - TRBV9 TRBD2 17 CASAGLAGLSSYNEQFF TGTGCCAGCGCCGGACTAGCGGGTCTAAGCTCCTACAATGAGCAGTTCTTC
TRBJ2-3 - TRBV9 TRBD2 16 CASSLGPAGGPDTQYF TGTGCCAGCAGCTTAGGGCCAGCGGGAGGCCCAGATACGCAGTATTTT
TRBJ1-1 - TRBV21-1 - 9 CASTAEAFF TGTGCCAGCACCGCTGAAGCTTTCTTT
TRBJ1-2 - TRBV19 TRBD1 13 CASSMGTGLGYTF TGTGCCAGTAGTATGGGGACAGGGCTCGGCTACACCTTC
TRBJ2-1 - TRBV2 - 16 CARIEMPPSSYNEQFF TGTGCCAGAATAGAAATGCCTCCAAGCTCCTACAATGAGCAGTTCTTC
TRBJ1-2 - TRBV27 TRBD1 13 CASKAGGYYGYTF TGTGCCAGCAAGGCAGGGGGCTACTATGGCTACACCTTC
TRBJ1-3 - TRBV6-1 - 14 CASSEFWSGNTIYF TGTGCCAGCAGTGAATTCTGGAGCGGAAACACCATATATTTT
TRBJ1-2 - TRBV19 TRBD1 12 CARGTDFYGYTF TGTGCCAGGGGGACAGACTTTTATGGCTACACCTTC
TRBJ2-7 - TRBV28 - 17 CASSLPRRQGLTYEQYF TGTGCCAGCAGTTTACCCCGACGCCAGGGGTTAACCTACGAGCAGTACTTC
TRBJ1-3 - TRBV15 - 18 CATSREMDISGAGNTIYF TGTGCCACCAGCAGAGAGATGGACATTTCTGGGGCTGGAAACACCATATATTTT
TRBJ1-1 - TRBV30 - 14 CAWTGVRLNTEAFF TGTGCCTGGACCGGCGTCAGGCTGAACACTGAAGCTTTCTTT
TRBJ2-3 - TRBV15 TRBD1 17 CATSRDRPGTGADTQYF TGTGCCACCAGCAGAGACCGTCCCGGGACAGGGGCAGATACGCAGTATTTT